The next 8 T cell receptor beta chains were all read from a single sample in a study of response to subunit inactivated influenza vaccine. TCRdb processed the RT-PCR reads anew with MiXCR; each CDR3 protein has one entry. The sample records just under 250,000 distinct CDR3 sequences, less than 15% being singletons. The specimen comprised non-naive T cells sorted from PBMCs, sampled 14 days before vaccination. Receptor source: a man aged 50-60 years who received an inactivated influenza vaccine.

The chain recombines TRBV21-1 with TRBJ2-3; the table's D call TRBD2 went unverified against the DNA. TRBV21-1 is assigned pseudogene status. This CDR3 contains 19 residues. The CDR3 DNA reads as TGTGCCAGCCTACCCAAAGCGCGGGGGACTAGCGGGAGCCCAGATACGCAGTATTTT. This sequence encodes CASLPKARGTSGSPDTQYF.

This clonotype was detected many times. The chain recombines TRBV4-3 with TRBJ1-2, with D unclear. The CDR3 is made up of 14 amino acids. CDR1 and CDR2 from the germline V gene are LGHNA and YSLEER. Trimming removed 0 bases from V and 9 bases from J, with 14 bases in between. As DNA, the CDR3 is TGCGCCAGCAGCCAAGATTCGGGCTCGACCCGCTACACCTTC. The encoded protein is CASSQDSGSTRYTF.

This clonotype was picked up a small number of times. The V and J genes are TRBV28 and TRBJ1-2; no clear D gene. This CDR3 comprises 15 residues. V shed 5 bases and J shed 0 bases, with 13 bases lying between them. CDR1 and CDR2 from the germline V gene are MDHEN and SYDVKM. The CDR3 DNA sequence: TGTGCCAGCAGTCCCTTCGGGCTCACTAACTATGGCTACACCTTC. This gives the protein CASSPFGLTNYGYTF.

A few counts support this clonotype. V usage is TRBV3-1 and J usage is TRBJ2-2; perhaps TRBD1 as D (7 bases). CDR1 LGHDT and CDR2 YNNKEL come from the germline V gene (reference sequence). V lost 4 bases and J 9 bases, leaving 15 bases between the germline ends. The CDR3 is 14 residues long. The CDR3 nucleotides read TGTGCCAGCAGCCGACAGGGAGGTTACTGGGAGCTGTTTTTT. As protein: CASSRQGGYWELFF.

CDR3 in amino acids: CASSLTGTVNEKLFF. DNA for the CDR3: TGTGCCAGCAGTCTAACTGGGACAGTTAATGAAAAACTGTTTTTT. This sequence joins TRBV6-1 and TRBJ1-4, with TRBD1 identical over 7 bases. The CDR3 has 15 amino acids. The germline CDR1 and CDR2 sequences are MNHNS and SASEGT. The J segment lost 4 bases and the V segment lost 5 bases, leaving 7 bases of the junction unmatched.

In this sample, this clonotype turned up a few times. The V call is TRBV4-3, the J call TRBJ2-7; the D call may be TRBD1 or TRBD2 (7 bases each). Germline V gene sequence: CDR1 LGHNA, CDR2 YSLEER. The CDR3 covers 15 residues. Trimming shortened V by 4 bases and J by 3 bases, and 16 bases separated the two germline ends. CDR3 coding DNA: TGCGCCAGCAGCCGTCAGGGAGGGGGCCGCTACGAGCAGTACTTC. Translation: CASSRQGGGRYEQYF.

The chain uses TRBV18 and TRBJ2-1, with 8 bases aligning to TRBD2. V dropped 2 bases and J dropped 4; count of bases not matched to a gene: 7. This CDR3 spans 16 amino acids. The germline CDR1 and CDR2 sequences are KGHSH and LQKENI. The CDR3 loop reads CASSPKLAATYNEQFF. The CDR3 bases are TGTGCCAGCTCACCAAAACTAGCGGCAACTTACAATGAGCAGTTCTTC. The full variable domain, rest sourced from reference TRBV18 and TRBJ2-1, is NAGVMQNPRHLVRRRGQEARLRCSPMKGHSHVYWYRQLPEEGLKFMVYLQKENIIDESGMPKERFSAEFPKEGPSILRIQQVVRGDSAAYFCASSPKLAATYNEQFFGPGTRLTVL.

The V call is TRBV6-2 or TRBV6-3, the J call TRBJ2-7; D may be TRBD2 (5 bases). Trimming stripped 4 bases from V and 3 bases from J, with 10 bases between. Germline V CDR1 and CDR2: MNHEY, SVGEGT. The CDR3 sequence is 13 residues long. DNA for the CDR3: TGTGCCAGCAGTTTGGGAGCATTCTACGAGCAGTACTTC. Amino acid sequence: CASSLGAFYEQYF.